This T cell receptor (beta chain) was retrieved from a study of spatial heterogeneity in lung cancer. The overall study: Detected sequences consistently included more beta-chain ones than alpha-chain ones. There were, on average, more than 8.5 raw-read appearances for each unique TCR and UMI combination. Notes on the study in general: TCRs found ubiquitously expanded in tumor appeared in blood more at resection than at follow-up.

V was clipped by 8 bases and J by 6 bases; unmatched bases: 10. The CDR3 spans 14 residues. Time point: sample taken at primary tumor resection. Note on this clonotype: No antigen is known for it. A much larger clone lies one base from this, so it may be a read error.

Every molecule of TCR cDNA had its own unique molecular identifier. Using its own MiXCR run on the 5' RACE reads, TCRdb lists one record per CDR3 protein. The sample has about 38,000 distinct CDR3 sequences; 6.5% to 9% are singletons. Sequenced here: PBMCs, sampled at surgery. This chain joins TRBV12-3 or TRBV12-4 and TRBJ1-1; 9 positions match TRBD1. This sequence originates from a male donor with early-stage non-small cell lung cancer. The DNA of the CDR3 is TGTGCCAGCTCAGTTTGGACAGGGGATGCTGAAGCTTTCTTT. Translating gives CASSVWTGDAEAFF.